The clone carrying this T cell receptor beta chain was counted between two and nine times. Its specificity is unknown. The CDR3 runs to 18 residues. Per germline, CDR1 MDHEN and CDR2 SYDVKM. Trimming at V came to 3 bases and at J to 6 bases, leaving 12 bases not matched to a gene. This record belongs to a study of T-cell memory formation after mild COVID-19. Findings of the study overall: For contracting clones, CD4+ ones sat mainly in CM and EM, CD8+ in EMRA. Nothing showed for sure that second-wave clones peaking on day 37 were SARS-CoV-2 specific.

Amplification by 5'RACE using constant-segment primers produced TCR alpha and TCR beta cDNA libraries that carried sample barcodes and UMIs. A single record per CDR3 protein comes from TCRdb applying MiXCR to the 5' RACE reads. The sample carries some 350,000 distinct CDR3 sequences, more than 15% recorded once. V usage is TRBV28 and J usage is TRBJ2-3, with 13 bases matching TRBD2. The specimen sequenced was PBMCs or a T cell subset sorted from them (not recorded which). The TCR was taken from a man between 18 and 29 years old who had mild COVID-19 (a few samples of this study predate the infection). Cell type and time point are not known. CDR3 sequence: CASSFDRTSGGVQDTQYF. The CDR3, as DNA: TGTGCCAGCAGTTTCGACCGGACTAGCGGGGGTGTCCAGGATACGCAGTATTTT. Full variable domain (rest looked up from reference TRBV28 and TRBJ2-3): DVKVTQSSRYLVKRTGEKVFLECVQDMDHENMFWYRQDPGLGLRLIYFSYDVKMKEKGDIPEGYSVSREKKERFSLILESASTNQTSMYLCASSFDRTSGGVQDTQYFGPGTRLTVL.